Listed below are T cell receptor beta chains from one sample, sequenced in a study of blood T cell repertoires in COVID-19. Measured with immunoSEQ multiplex PCR; TCRdb has only the in-frame clones, and not every one. In the table there are 500,000 to 600,000 clones, roughly 91% of which are singletons. Input material: peripheral blood. Source of these receptors: a woman in her forties or fifties with COVID-19, enrolled during active disease. Both conserved end residues are part of each CDR3.

v_gene	j_gene	CDR3aa
TRBV10-3	TRBJ1-1	CAISEGGFLYTEAFF
TRBV11-2	TRBJ1-1	CASLLWGGTEAFF
TRBV7-5	TRBJ1-5	CARSPGGAGKCNQPQHF
TRBV7-9	TRBJ1-2	CASSLNEDRVTF
TRBV24-1	TRBJ2-5	CATSDPAGASRETQYF
TRBV9	TRBJ2-1	CASSLVPSSYNEQFF
TRBV10-3	TRBJ1-2	CAISAGTAPHYGYTF
TRBV24-1	TRBJ1-2	CATSRQGGYGYTF
TRBV7-2	TRBJ1-1	CAVQDPGDTEAFF
TRBV3-1/TRBV3-2	TRBJ2-7	CASSLDGTGLYEQYF
TRBV18	TRBJ1-1	CASSPSQLRGINTEAFF
TRBV6-5	TRBJ2-6	CASRTTGTGANVLTF
TRBV3-1/TRBV3-2	TRBJ1-4	CASSQGGVKLFF
TRBV30	TRBJ1-4	CAWSVKDPGGDEKLFF
TRBV7-2	TRBJ2-3	CASSSPRLAGTDTQYF
TRBV24-1	TRBJ1-1	CATSDHAGGEAFF